What follows are 14 T cell receptor beta chains derived from one specimen sequenced in a study of immune cell composition in non-small cell lung cancer. Produced via immunoSEQ multiplex PCR; TCRdb's table is partial and in-frame only. The table has about 5,000 clones, about four fifths seen once. Source material: lung tumor tissue. These receptors all stem from a human donor with non-small cell lung cancer.

The CDR3 loop reads CASSVDGHPNTEAFF. DNA for the CDR3: TGTGCCAGCAGCGTAGACGGACACCCGAACACTGAAGCTTTCTTT. The chain combines TRBV9 with TRBJ1-1; perhaps TRBD1 as D (5 bases). Germline values: CDR1 SGDLS, CDR2 YYNGEE. CDR3 length equals 15 residues. V was trimmed by 0 bases and J by 1 base, leaving 10 bases between them.

In this sample, this clone turned up a few times. This rearrangement joins TRBV7-9 to TRBJ2-1; 13 bases align to TRBD2. Germline CDR1 is SEHNR and CDR2 is FQNEAQ (reference sequence). The CDR3 sequence is 15 residues long. V lost 5 bases to trimming and J lost 7 bases; unmatched junction nucleotides: 5. The CDR3 coding sequence is TGTGCCAGCAGCACTAGCGGGAGGGCCCCTAATGAGCAGTTCTTC. Amino acid sequence: CASSTSGRAPNEQFF. Together with reference TRBV7-9 and TRBJ2-1, the CDR3 gives the full variable domain: DTGVSQNPRHKITKRGQNVTFRCDPISEHNRLYWYRQTLGQGPEFLTYFQNEAQLEKSRLLSDRFSAERPKGSFSTLEIQRTEQGDSAMYLCASSTSGRAPNEQFFGPGTRLTVL.

The V and J genes are TRBV29-1 and TRBJ1-4; 9 bases agree with TRBD1. The CDR3 length is 15 residues. CDR1 SQVTM and CDR2 ANQGSEA come from the germline V gene. V gave up 1 base and J gave up 6 bases; unmatched junction bases: 6. The CDR3 is CSVEGGTGRDEKLFF. The CDR3 DNA reads TGCAGCGTTGAAGGGGGGACAGGGCGTGATGAAAAACTGTTTTTT. Filled out from reference TRBV29-1 and TRBJ1-4, the complete variable domain reads SAVISQKPSRDICQRGTSLTIQCQVDSQVTMMFWYRQQPGQSLTLIATANQGSEATYESGFVIDKFPISRPNLTFSTLTVSNMSPEDSSIYLCSVEGGTGRDEKLFFGSGTQLSVL.

The chain links TRBV11-2 to TRBJ2-7; maybe TRBD2 (5 bases). Deletions cut 3 bases from V and 6 bases from J, with 12 bases between. The germline V gene encodes CDR1 SGHAT and CDR2 FQNNGV. The CDR3 sequence is 13 residues long. The CDR3 DNA is TGTGCCAGCAGCTTCTGGAGCGGTTCCGAGCAGTACTTC. It codes for CASSFWSGSEQYF.

This clone occurred a few times. This sequence joins TRBV29-1 and TRBJ2-7, with D possibly being TRBD1 (6 bases). Trimming pared 5 bases from V and 8 bases from J, leaving 19 bases between. The CDR3 is 13 amino acids. CDR1 is SQVTM, CDR2 ANQGSEA, per germline. This CDR3 reads CSVLEQGRSQQYF. DNA for the CDR3: TGCAGCGTTCTCGAACAGGGTCGATCCCAGCAGTACTTC.

This clone has a handful of counts. At one of its ends the junction is not consistent with the germline gene, which may arise from a read error. This chain joins TRBV18 and TRBJ2-7; tentative D call: TRBD2 (5 bases). Germline CDR1 and CDR2: KGHSH and LQKENI. The CDR3 has 13 amino acids. CDR3 nucleotides: TGTGCCAGCAGGGAGTCCACCTCCCACGAGCAGTACTTC. Protein product: CASRESTSHEQYF.

The chain has TRBV9 and TRBJ2-2; tentative D call: TRBD2 (5 bases). V shed 1 base and J shed 1 base, with 8 bases lying between them. The CDR3 consists of 15 residues. CDR1 and CDR2 from the germline V gene are SGDLS and YYNGEE. CDR3 nucleotides: TGTGCCAGCAGCGTACGGAGCGGGAACACCGGGGAGCTGTTTTTT. Amino acids: CASSVRSGNTGELFF.

V gene TRBV5-4 combines with J gene TRBJ2-2; 11 nucleotides agree with TRBD1. Trimming removed 1 base from V and 6 bases from J; junction bases left unmatched: 5. The CDR3 has 16 residues. The V gene's germline CDR1 is SGHNT and CDR2 YYREEE (reference sequence). The CDR3 loop reads CASSLSGTGGAGELFF. In DNA form, the CDR3 reads TGTGCCAGCAGCTTGTCCGGGACAGGGGGTGCCGGGGAGCTGTTTTTT.

The chain uses TRBV6-5 and TRBJ1-3; 11 nucleotides align to TRBD1. This CDR3 region has 16 residues. Trimming at V came to 2 bases and at J to 4 bases, leaving 4 bases not matched to a gene. Germline V gene data show CDR1 as MNHEY and CDR2 as SVGAGI. The chain's CDR3 is CASSYGQGAGGNTIYF. As DNA, the CDR3 is TGTGCCAGCAGTTACGGACAGGGGGCGGGAGGAAACACCATATATTTT.

V usage is TRBV9 and J usage is TRBJ2-1, with D tentatively TRBD1 (6 bases). Germline V gene sequence: CDR1 SGDLS, CDR2 YYNGEE. The CDR3 loop spans 15 amino acids. V shed 4 bases and J shed 7 bases, with 18 bases lying between them. This chain's CDR3 is CASSPLGTPTNEQFF. CDR3 nucleotide sequence: TGTGCCAGCAGCCCCCTTGGGACACCTACTAATGAGCAGTTCTTC.

In this sample, this clone turned up once. The gene calls are TRBV2 and TRBJ2-7, with 7 bases lining up with TRBD2. There are 12 residues in the CDR3. Germline V lookup: CDR1 SNHLY, CDR2 FYNNEI. The trim removed 6 bases at V and 2 bases at J, leaving 1 base unmatched. CDR3 amino acids: CASRGTTYEQYF. The DNA of the CDR3 is TGTGCCAGCAGGGGGACTACCTACGAGCAGTACTTC.

The V call is TRBV30, the J call TRBJ1-2; 11 bases match TRBD1. V lost 7 bases to trimming and J lost 8 bases; unmatched junction nucleotides: 6. Germline lookup yields CDR1 GTSNPN and CDR2 SVGIG (reference sequence). The CDR3 is 12 amino acids. The DNA of the CDR3 is TGTGCCTCGGACAGGGGGCATGGGGGCTACACCTTC. This gives the protein CASDRGHGGYTF.

This rearrangement joins TRBV30 to TRBJ1-2, with TRBD1 identical over 9 bases. Germline loops: CDR1 GTSNPN, CDR2 SVGIG (reference sequence). V lost 2 bases to trimming and J lost 2 bases; unmatched junction nucleotides: 9. This CDR3 spans 16 amino acids. CDR3: CAWSPLTGTGNYGYTF. DNA of the CDR3: TGTGCCTGGAGTCCTCTCACCGGGACAGGGAACTATGGCTACACCTTC.

This chain uses TRBV5-1 with TRBJ2-5, with D hard to call. Germline CDR1 and CDR2: SGHRS and YFSETQ. Trimming removed 1 base at V and 5 bases at J, with 6 bases between. The CDR3 covers 12 residues. The DNA of the CDR3 is TGCGCCAGCAGCTTGTCTATGGAGACCCAGTACTTC. The encoded protein is CASSLSMETQYF.